This record concerns one T cell receptor (beta chain) sequence. No antigen is known for it. The sample originates from a study of T cells in Graves' hyperthyroidism and ophthalmopathy. Study results and limitations: Within blood appeared most thyroid clonotypes that had expanded above 0.001.

Amplified TCR beta CDR3 regions came from RNA transcripts. TCR CDR3 underwent first-round RT-PCR with the HTBI primer set. TCRdb passed the multiplex PCR reads through MiXCR, listing each CDR3 protein once. The repertoire has 400,000 to 500,000 distinct CDR3 sequences, 14% to 15% of them found once; the top ten carry around 13%. Disease lasting under 3 months, a NOSPECS grade of at least 4, and a Clinical Activity Score of at least 3 were features of the ophthalmopathy patients. Uncontrolled infection, other autoimmune disease, pregnancy and lactation each barred patients from inclusion. Orbital computed tomography and thyroid ultrasound, together with serum TRAb and thyroxine and clinical symptoms, were used for diagnoses. Germline lookup yields CDR1 KGHSH and CDR2 LQKENI. The CDR3 covers 16 residues. Trimming cost V 3 bases and J 0 bases, with 9 bases left between them.

This clonotype was sampled from a man aged 18 to 30 with Graves' ophthalmopathy. Sequenced: blood. V and J are TRBV18 and TRBJ2-6; D gene ambiguous. CDR3 region: CASSPGISSGANVLTF. DNA of the CDR3: TGTGCCAGCTCACCGGGCATAAGCTCTGGGGCCAACGTCCTGACTTTC.